Listed here are 22 T cell receptor beta chains from one sample, sequenced in a study of Graves' ophthalmopathy and Graves' hyperthyroidism (dated by TCRdb to the late 2010s). TCRdb shows the sequencer as Illumina HiSeq 2000. For repertoire sequencing, the TCR beta CDR3 regions were amplified from RNA transcripts. HTBI primers and the Qiagen OneStep RT-PCR kit were used in a first-round RT-PCR, which was followed by a second-round multiplex PCR, size selection and purification. The public reads were quality trimmed at Q25 with fastp and then assembled into clones with MiXCR by TCRdb, keeping productive beta chains. One record per CDR3 amino acid sequence lists the most common genes and DNA. The sample table contains around 1,000,000 distinct CDR3 sequences; only one count was recorded for about 35% of them. The ten largest clones capture around 10% of the sample. Sequences were obtained from peripheral blood or thyroid tissue (not recorded which). These receptors came from an adult man with Graves' hyperthyroidism.

This clonotype was seen repeatedly, ten times or more. V gene TRBV25-1 combines with J gene TRBJ1-2; D unclear. CDR1 MGHDK and CDR2 SYGVNS come from the germline V gene. Trimming shortened V by 7 bases and J by 6 bases, and 27 bases separated the two germline ends. The CDR3 extends over 17 amino acids. CDR3 amino acids: CASTRKGGHRIEHGYTF. CDR3 DNA sequence: TGTGCCAGCACCCGAAAAGGCGGGCACAGAATCGAACATGGCTACACCTTC.

This clonotype was counted many times. This chain links TRBV5-1 with TRBJ1-2; 8 nucleotides agree with TRBD1. Trimming removed 0 bases from V and 4 bases from J; junction bases left unmatched: 5. The CDR3 sequence is 15 residues long. Germline V gene sequence: CDR1 SGHRS, CDR2 YFSETQ. The CDR3: CASSLVVTGAYGYTF. CDR3 nucleotide sequence: TGCGCCAGCAGCTTGGTGGTGACAGGGGCCTATGGCTACACCTTC.

The chain combines TRBV18 with TRBJ1-6; weak D call: TRBD1 (6 bases). CDR1 is KGHSH and CDR2 is LQKENI in the germline V gene. This CDR3 contains 15 residues. V was clipped by 0 bases and J by 6 bases, with 9 bases between them. The CDR3 DNA reads TGTGCCAGCTCACCACCGGACAGCCCTAATTCACCCCTCCACTTT. This codes for CASSPPDSPNSPLHF.

This clonotype was recorded many times. This chain's CDR3 is CASSLPTGAVGRGEETQYF. CDR3 sequence (DNA): TGTGCCAGCAGCCTACCGACGGGCGCTGTCGGGAGAGGGGAAGAGACCCAGTACTTC. This rearrangement joins TRBV7-9 to TRBJ2-5, with D perhaps TRBD2 (6 bases). CDR1 and CDR2 (germline): SEHNR, FQNEAQ (reference sequence). CDR3 length: 19 amino acids. Trimming pared 5 bases from V and 3 bases from J, leaving 28 bases between.

In the case of this clonotype: One end of the junction fails to match germline, which may point to a read error. The V call is TRBV29-1, the J call TRBJ2-7; D perhaps matches TRBD1 (6 bases). The CDR3 totals 10 residues. From germline, CDR1 is SQVTM and CDR2 ANQGSEA. CDR3 protein: CSAQTGPRVF. CDR3 nucleotides: TGCAGCGCGCAGACAGGCCCCCGGGTCTTC.

This clonotype occurred many times. CDR3: CSVLTGEGYTF. The DNA for the CDR3 is TGCAGCGTTTTAACAGGGGAAGGCTACACCTTC. V usage is TRBV29-1 and J usage is TRBJ1-2, with 7 bases that match TRBD1. CDR3 length: 11 residues. CDR1 is SQVTM, CDR2 ANQGSEA, per germline. V lost 5 bases, J lost 8 bases, and 5 bases stayed unmatched.

The chain couples TRBV12-3 or TRBV12-4 to TRBJ1-6; no definite D call. V dropped 2 bases and J dropped 5 bases, with 10 bases sitting between them. The CDR3 is made up of 15 amino acids. This CDR3 reads CASSLSRGDNSPLHF. CDR3 coding DNA: TGTGCCAGCAGTTTATCACGGGGAGATAATTCACCCCTCCACTTT.

This clonotype appeared many times. The CDR3 sequence is CASQGSNTGELFF. The DNA for the CDR3 is TGCGCCAGCCAGGGCAGCAACACCGGGGAGCTGTTTTTT. The rearrangement joins TRBV5-1 to TRBJ2-2, with D maybe TRBD1 (5 bases). V was clipped by 7 bases and J by 2 bases, with 9 bases between them. This CDR3 has 13 amino acids. Germline V lookup: CDR1 SGHRS, CDR2 YFSETQ. The full variable domain, rest sourced from reference TRBV5-1 and TRBJ2-2, is KAGVTQTPRYLIKTRGQQVTLSCSPISGHRSVSWYQQTPGQGLQFLFEYFSETQRNKGNFPGRFSGRQFSNSRSEMNVSTLELGDSALYLCASQGSNTGELFFGEGSRLTVL.

The chain combines TRBV25-1 with TRBJ2-5, with TRBD1 matching 9 bases. CDR3 length equals 14 residues. Germline lookup yields CDR1 MGHDK and CDR2 SYGVNS. With 8 bases clipped from V and 5 bases from J, the junction kept 9 bases outside the gene matches. CDR3 sequence (DNA): TGTGCCAGCTCACCCTCTGGGACAGGGGAGACCCAGTACTTC. This encodes CASSPSGTGETQYF. Full variable domain (rest looked up from reference TRBV25-1 and TRBJ2-5): EADIYQTPRYLVIGTGKKITLECSQTMGHDKMYWYQQDPGMELHLIHYSYGVNSTEKGDLSSESTVSRIRTEHFPLTLESARPSHTSQYLCASSPSGTGETQYFGPGTRLLVL.

At least ten counts were recorded for this clonotype. V is TRBV10-1 and J is TRBJ2-7, with D hard to call. V lost 2 bases to trimming and J lost 2 bases, with 10 bases between them. The CDR3 runs to 14 residues. Germline V CDR1 and CDR2: WNHNN, SYGVQD (reference sequence). CDR3 nucleotide sequence: TGCGCCAGCAGTGAGAAGACCGGGCCCTACGAGCAGTACTTC. The encoded protein is CASSEKTGPYEQYF.

V is TRBV20-1 and J is TRBJ2-7; D may correspond to TRBD1 or TRBD2 (6 bases each). The CDR3 is 15 residues long. The germline CDR1 and CDR2 sequences are DFQATT and SNEGSKA (reference sequence). V was cut by 2 bases and J by 4 bases, with 18 bases left in between. In nucleotides, the CDR3 is TGCAGTGCTAGATCAGGGGAGCGGGCAACGTACGAGCAGTACTTC. This gives the protein CSARSGERATYEQYF.

The rearrangement links TRBV12-3 or TRBV12-4 to TRBJ1-1; TRBD1 matches 11 bases. V trimming: 5 bases; J trimming: 1 base; junction bases outside the gene matches: 9. The CDR3 has 17 amino acids. CDR3 sequence: CASSNAGTGGRNTEAFF. The CDR3 DNA is TGTGCCAGCAGTAACGCCGGGACAGGGGGTAGGAACACTGAAGCTTTCTTT.

V gene TRBV2 combines with J gene TRBJ1-5; 8 bases are a match to TRBD1. V lost 6 bases to trimming and J lost 4 bases; unmatched junction nucleotides: 11. CDR3 length: 16 residues. Germline CDR1 reads SNHLY; CDR2 reads FYNNEI. CDR3 nucleotide sequence: TGTGCCAGCAGCCAAGATTCCCGACAGGGGAATCAGCCCCAGCATTTT. This sequence encodes CASSQDSRQGNQPQHF.

This clonotype was counted a few times. The chain couples TRBV15 to TRBJ1-2; the D gene is possibly TRBD1 (6 bases). This CDR3 is built from 12 residues. The germline V gene encodes CDR1 LNHNV and CDR2 YYDKDF (reference sequence). With 3 bases removed from V and 8 bases from J, the gap between germline ends came to 10 bases. The CDR3 region is CATSSPRGGYTF. CDR3 DNA sequence: TGTGCCACCAGCAGTCCCAGGGGCGGCTACACCTTC.

This clonotype was found many times. This rearrangement joins TRBV2 to TRBJ2-7; 7 nucleotides match TRBD1. The junction had 1 base not matched to a gene; V was cut back by 3 bases and J by 2 bases. This CDR3 region has 13 residues. Germline loops: CDR1 SNHLY, CDR2 FYNNEI. The CDR3 loop is CASSDQGAYEQYF. CDR3 DNA sequence: TGTGCCAGCAGTGACCAGGGGGCCTACGAGCAGTACTTC. Full variable domain (missing parts from reference TRBV2 and TRBJ2-7): EPEVTQTPSHQVTQMGQEVILRCVPISNHLYFYWYRQILGQKVEFLVSFYNNEISEKSEIFDDQFSVERPDGSNFTLKIRSTKLEDSAMYFCASSDQGAYEQYFGPGTRLTVT.

This clonotype came up a few times. This chain uses TRBV7-2 with TRBJ1-5, with 8 bases aligning to TRBD1. Germline loops: CDR1 SGHTA, CDR2 FQGNSA. The CDR3 is 17 amino acids. J gave up 6 bases and V 5 bases, and 15 bases lay outside the gene matches. This CDR3 is CASSRNGNRQGSQPQHF. CDR3 DNA: TGTGCCAGCAGCCGAAACGGGAATCGACAGGGGAGTCAGCCCCAGCATTTT.

The CDR3 nucleotides are TGTGCCAGCAGCAATCCACAAGGGGACTTAGGCACTGAAGCTTTCTTT. Translation: CASSNPQGDLGTEAFF. V is TRBV28 and J is TRBJ1-1; D may be TRBD1 (5 bases). Germline values: CDR1 MDHEN, CDR2 SYDVKM. V gave up 6 bases and J gave up 4 bases, with 21 bases separating them. The CDR3 spans 16 residues.

This clonotype was seen many times. The chain combines TRBV4-1 with TRBJ2-5, with D tentatively TRBD1 or TRBD2 (6 bases each). Per the germline V gene, CDR1 is MGHRA and CDR2 is YSYEKL. The CDR3 contains 18 residues. V was shortened by 3 bases and J by 0 bases, with 20 bases between the two germline ends. This CDR3 is CASSQVVTGRSDQETQYF. The CDR3 coding sequence is TGCGCCAGCAGCCAGGTTGTAACAGGGAGGTCGGACCAAGAGACCCAGTACTTC.

The sample holds many counts of this clonotype. V gene TRBV19 combines with J gene TRBJ2-7, with D possibly TRBD1 on 5 matching bases. Germline lookup yields CDR1 LNHDA and CDR2 SQIVND (reference sequence). This CDR3 is 12 amino acids long. V was trimmed by 5 bases and J by 4 bases, leaving 9 bases between them. CDR3 region: CASSEGVYEQYF. The CDR3 DNA sequence: TGTGCCAGTAGTGAAGGGGTGTACGAGCAGTACTTC.

V gene TRBV10-3 combines with J gene TRBJ2-7; 10 nucleotides align to TRBD2. The junction had 6 bases not matched to a gene; V was cut back by 3 bases and J by 10 bases. Germline V gene lookup returns CDR1 ENHRY and CDR2 SYGVKD. The CDR3 consists of 13 residues. CDR3 sequence reads: CAISDLAGEPQYF. CDR3 nucleotides: TGTGCCATCAGTGACCTAGCGGGAGAGCCCCAGTACTTC.

The V call is TRBV28, the J call TRBJ2-5; D uncertain. The CDR3 sequence is 14 residues long. Germline CDR1 MDHEN, CDR2 SYDVKM. The V gene lost 5 bases and the J gene lost 1 base, with 11 bases spanning the gap. CDR3 protein: CASSAPKGQETQYF. For the CDR3, the DNA is TGTGCCAGCAGTGCCCCCAAGGGCCAAGAGACCCAGTACTTC.

This chain links TRBV2 with TRBJ2-5, with D possibly TRBD2 on 5 matching bases. The germline V gene encodes CDR1 SNHLY and CDR2 FYNNEI. This CDR3 comprises 15 residues. Trimming removed 3 bases at V and 5 bases at J, with 16 bases between. The CDR3 coding sequence is TGTGCCAGCAGTGAGGGCCGGGGAAAAGTCGAGACCCAGTACTTC. It codes for CASSEGRGKVETQYF.